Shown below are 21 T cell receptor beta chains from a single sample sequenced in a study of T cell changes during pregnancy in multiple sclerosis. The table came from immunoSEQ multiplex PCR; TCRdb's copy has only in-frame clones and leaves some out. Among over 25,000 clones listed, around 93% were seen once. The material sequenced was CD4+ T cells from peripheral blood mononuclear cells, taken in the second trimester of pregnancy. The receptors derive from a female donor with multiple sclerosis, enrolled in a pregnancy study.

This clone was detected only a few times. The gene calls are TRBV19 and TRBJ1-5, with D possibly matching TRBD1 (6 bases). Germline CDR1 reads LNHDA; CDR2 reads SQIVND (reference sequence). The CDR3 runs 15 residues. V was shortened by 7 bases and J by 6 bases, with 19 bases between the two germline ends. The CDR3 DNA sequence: TGTGCCAGTAACCTTAGGAACAGGGCTGGTCAGCCCCAGCATTTT. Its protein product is CASNLRNRAGQPQHF.

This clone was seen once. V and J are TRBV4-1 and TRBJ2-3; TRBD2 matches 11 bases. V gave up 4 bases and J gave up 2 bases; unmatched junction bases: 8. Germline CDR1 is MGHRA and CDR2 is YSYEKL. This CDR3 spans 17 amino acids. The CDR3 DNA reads TGCGCCAGCAGCCGGGAAGGGACTAGCGGCCTCACAGATACGCAGTATTTT. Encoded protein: CASSREGTSGLTDTQYF.

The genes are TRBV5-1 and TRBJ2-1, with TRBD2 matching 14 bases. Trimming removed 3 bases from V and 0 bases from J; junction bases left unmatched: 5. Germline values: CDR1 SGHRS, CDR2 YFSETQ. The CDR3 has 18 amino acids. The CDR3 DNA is TGCGCCAGCAGCTATAGGACTAGCGGGGGGTCCTCCTACAATGAGCAGTTCTTC. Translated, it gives CASSYRTSGGSSYNEQFF.

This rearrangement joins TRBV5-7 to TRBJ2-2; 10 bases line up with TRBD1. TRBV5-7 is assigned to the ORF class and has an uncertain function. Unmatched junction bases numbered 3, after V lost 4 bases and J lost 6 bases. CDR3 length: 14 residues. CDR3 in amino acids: CASSVGQGSGELFF. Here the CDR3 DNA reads TGTGCCAGCAGCGTGGGACAGGGGTCCGGGGAGCTGTTTTTT.

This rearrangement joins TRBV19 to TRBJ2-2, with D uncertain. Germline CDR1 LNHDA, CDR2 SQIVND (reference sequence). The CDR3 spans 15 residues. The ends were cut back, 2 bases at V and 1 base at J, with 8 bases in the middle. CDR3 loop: CASSILGGNTGELFF. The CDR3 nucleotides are TGTGCCAGTAGTATACTCGGCGGGAACACCGGGGAGCTGTTTTTT.

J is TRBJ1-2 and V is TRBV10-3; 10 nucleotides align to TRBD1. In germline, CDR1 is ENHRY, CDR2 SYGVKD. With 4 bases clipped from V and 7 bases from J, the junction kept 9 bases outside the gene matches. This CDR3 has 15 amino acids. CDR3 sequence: CAISGTRDRGRGYTF. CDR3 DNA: TGTGCCATCAGTGGTACCCGGGACAGGGGCCGTGGCTACACCTTC.

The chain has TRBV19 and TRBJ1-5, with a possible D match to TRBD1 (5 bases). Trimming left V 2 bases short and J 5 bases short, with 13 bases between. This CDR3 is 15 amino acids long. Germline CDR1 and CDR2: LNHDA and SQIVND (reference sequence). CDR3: CASSIMGGSHQPQHF. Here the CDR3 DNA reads TGTGCCAGTAGTATAATGGGGGGTAGTCATCAGCCCCAGCATTTT.

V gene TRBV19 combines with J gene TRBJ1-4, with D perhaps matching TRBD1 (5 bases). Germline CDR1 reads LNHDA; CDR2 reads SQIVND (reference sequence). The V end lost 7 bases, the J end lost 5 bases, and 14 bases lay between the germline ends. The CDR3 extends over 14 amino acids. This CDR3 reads CASNWGQRNEKLFF. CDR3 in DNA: TGTGCCAGTAATTGGGGCCAGAGAAATGAAAAACTGTTTTTT.

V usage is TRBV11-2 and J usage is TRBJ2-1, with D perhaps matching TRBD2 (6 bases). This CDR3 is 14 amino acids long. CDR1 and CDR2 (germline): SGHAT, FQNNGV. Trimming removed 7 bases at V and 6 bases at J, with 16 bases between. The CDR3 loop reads CASTEGGGINEQFF. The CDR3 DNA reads TGTGCCAGCACAGAGGGTGGAGGGATCAATGAGCAGTTCTTC. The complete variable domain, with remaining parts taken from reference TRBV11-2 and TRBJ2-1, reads EAGVAQSPRYKIIEKRQSVAFWCNPISGHATLYWYQQILGQGPKLLIQFQNNGVVDDSQLPKDRFSAERLKGVDSTLKIQPAKLEDSAVYLCASTEGGGINEQFFGPGTRLTVL.

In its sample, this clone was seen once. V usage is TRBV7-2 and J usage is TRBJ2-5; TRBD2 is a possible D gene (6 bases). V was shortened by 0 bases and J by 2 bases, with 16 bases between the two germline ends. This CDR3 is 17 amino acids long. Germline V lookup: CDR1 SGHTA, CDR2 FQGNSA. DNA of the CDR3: TGTGCCAGCAGCTTAGCGCGGAATAGCGGATTACAAGAGACCCAGTACTTC. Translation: CASSLARNSGLQETQYF.

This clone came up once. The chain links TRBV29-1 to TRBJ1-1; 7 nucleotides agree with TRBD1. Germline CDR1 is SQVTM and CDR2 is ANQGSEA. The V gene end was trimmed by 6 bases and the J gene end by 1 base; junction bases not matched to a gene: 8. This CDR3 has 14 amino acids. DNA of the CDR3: TGCAGCGTAGAGAGACAGGGCTGGAACACTGAAGCTTTCTTT. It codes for CSVERQGWNTEAFF.

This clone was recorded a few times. CDR3 sequence: CASSDVGTIEQFF. CDR3 bases: TGTGCCAGCAGTGATGTCGGGACAATTGAGCAGTTCTTC. J is TRBJ2-1 and V is TRBV2, with D perhaps TRBD1 (6 bases). Germline CDR1 SNHLY, CDR2 FYNNEI. This CDR3 has 13 amino acids. Trimming took off 3 bases at V and 9 bases at J, with 12 bases between the two ends.

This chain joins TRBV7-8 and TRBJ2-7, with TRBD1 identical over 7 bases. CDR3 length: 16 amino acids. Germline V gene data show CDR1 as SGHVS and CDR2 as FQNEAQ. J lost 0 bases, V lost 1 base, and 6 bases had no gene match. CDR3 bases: TGTGCCAGCAGCTTAGGGCAGGGGGTGGTCTCCTACGAGCAGTACTTC. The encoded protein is CASSLGQGVVSYEQYF.

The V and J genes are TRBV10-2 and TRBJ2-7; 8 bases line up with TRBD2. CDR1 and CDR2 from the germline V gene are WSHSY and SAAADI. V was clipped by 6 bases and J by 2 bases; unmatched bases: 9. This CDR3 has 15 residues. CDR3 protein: CASSRLAGRTYEQYF. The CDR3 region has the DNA TGCGCCAGCAGCCGTCTAGCGGGCCGGACCTACGAGCAGTACTTC.

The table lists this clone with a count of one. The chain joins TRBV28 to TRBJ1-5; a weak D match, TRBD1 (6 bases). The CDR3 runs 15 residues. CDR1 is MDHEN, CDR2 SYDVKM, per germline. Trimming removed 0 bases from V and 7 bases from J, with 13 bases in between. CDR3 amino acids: CASSLWAGVAQPQHF. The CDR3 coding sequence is TGTGCCAGCAGTTTATGGGCAGGGGTTGCCCAGCCCCAGCATTTT.

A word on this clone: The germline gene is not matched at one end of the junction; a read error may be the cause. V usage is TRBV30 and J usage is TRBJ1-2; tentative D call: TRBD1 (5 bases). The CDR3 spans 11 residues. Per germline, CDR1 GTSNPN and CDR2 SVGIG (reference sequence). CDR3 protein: CAWSDAGRTYF. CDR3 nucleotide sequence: TGTGCCTGGAGTGACGCGGGACGTACGTATTTC.

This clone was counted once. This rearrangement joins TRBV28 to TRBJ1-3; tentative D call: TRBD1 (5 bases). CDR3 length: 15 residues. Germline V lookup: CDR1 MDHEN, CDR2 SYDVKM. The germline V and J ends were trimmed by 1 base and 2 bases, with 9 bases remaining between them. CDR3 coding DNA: TGTGCCAGCAGTTTATTTGCAGGGACTGGAAACACCATATATTTT. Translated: CASSLFAGTGNTIYF.

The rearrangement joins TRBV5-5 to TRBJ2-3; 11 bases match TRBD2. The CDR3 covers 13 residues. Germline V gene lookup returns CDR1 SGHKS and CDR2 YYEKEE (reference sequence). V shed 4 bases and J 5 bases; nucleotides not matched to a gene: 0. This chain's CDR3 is CASSGLAGDTQYF. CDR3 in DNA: TGTGCCAGCAGCGGACTAGCGGGAGATACGCAGTATTTT.

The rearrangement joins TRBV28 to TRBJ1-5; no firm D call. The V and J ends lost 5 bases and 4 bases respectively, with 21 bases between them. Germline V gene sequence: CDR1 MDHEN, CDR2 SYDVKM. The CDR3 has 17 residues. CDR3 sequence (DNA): TGTGCCAGCAGTCCTTCTGCCTCGAGTGGTAGAAATCAGCCCCAGCATTTT. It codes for CASSPSASSGRNQPQHF.

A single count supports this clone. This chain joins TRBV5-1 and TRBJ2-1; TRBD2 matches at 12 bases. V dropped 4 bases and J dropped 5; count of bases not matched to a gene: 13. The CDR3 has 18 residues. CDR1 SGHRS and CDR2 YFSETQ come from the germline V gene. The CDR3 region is CASSKLRTSGTSNNEQFF. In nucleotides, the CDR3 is TGCGCCAGCAGCAAGCTACGGACTAGCGGGACGTCCAACAATGAGCAGTTCTTC.

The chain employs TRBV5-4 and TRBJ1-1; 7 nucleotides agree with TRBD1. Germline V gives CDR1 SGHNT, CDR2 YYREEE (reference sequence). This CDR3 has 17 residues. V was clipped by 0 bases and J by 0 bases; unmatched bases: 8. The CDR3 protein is CASSLDIGGALNTEAFF. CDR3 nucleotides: TGTGCCAGCAGCTTGGATATAGGGGGCGCCCTGAACACTGAAGCTTTCTTT.